Listed below are T cell receptor beta chains from one sample, sequenced in a study of blood T cells in healthy people across ages. TCRdb used MiXCR to reprocess the 5' RACE reads, holding one entry per CDR3 protein. The table lists about 540,000 distinct CDR3 sequences, around 24% of them singletons, with just under 9% in the top ten. These data were likewise used in another study, on T cells of mothers and their children.

Material for sequencing was blood. These receptor sequences come from a boy aged 5-17 years in good health. Both conserved end residues are part of each CDR3. Where a row states a size, it is once, few, many or the class of an expanded clone; other rows omit it.

TRBV13	few	TRBJ2-7	14	CASSLDASTYEQYF
TRBV29-1	few	TRBJ2-7	14	CSVEGGDQTYEQYF
TRBV6-6	.	TRBJ2-1	14	CASRGGAYYNEQFF
TRBV28	few	TRBJ2-1	15	CASSGTGTGVDEQFF
TRBV5-1	few	TRBJ2-7	14	CASSGPWAPYEQYF
TRBV29-1	few	TRBJ2-3	13	CSVESQSTDTQYF
TRBV19	few	TRBJ2-4	15	CASSMEQGAKNIQYF
TRBV20-1	.	.	16	CSARGTSGLNSYEQYF
TRBV7-2	.	TRBJ2-7	12	CASSWTNYEQYF
TRBV15	few	TRBJ2-2	16	CATSRYRDRAVGELFF
TRBV7-9	.	TRBJ1-1	14	CASSQNTGNTEAFF
TRBV28	.	TRBJ2-3	14	CASSLQTGIDTQYF
TRBV7-2	.	TRBJ2-2	16	CASSLAHLAGAGELFF
TRBV7-2	few	TRBJ2-3	15	CASSPWTGSFDTQYF
TRBV27	few	TRBJ1-4	17	CASSGDFLGGAAEKLFF
TRBV9	once	TRBJ2-7	14	CASSVGTGASEQYF
TRBV7-2	.	TRBJ1-2	17	CASSFGGLNDLNYGYTF
TRBV5-6	few	TRBJ1-2	13	CASSPPTGAGYTF
TRBV9	.	.	12	CASSDPGYEQYF
TRBV29-1	many	TRBJ2-5	13	CSVETSGQETQYF
TRBV7-9	few	TRBJ1-4	14	CASMRGTANEKLFF
TRBV27	.	TRBJ1-2	14	CASSLVRGPGGYTF
TRBV20-1	.	TRBJ2-3	13	CSARLAGVDTQYF
TRBV11-2	.	TRBJ2-5	14	CASSLVTSTETQYF
TRBV6-2/TRBV6-3	many	TRBJ2-5	17	CASSFLNGGAYQETQYF
TRBV6-5	.	TRBJ1-4	16	CASSYGRTGQGEKLFF
TRBV30	.	TRBJ2-3	11	CAWKVTDTQYF
TRBV9	.	TRBJ2-2	16	CASSLTWDGYTGELFF
TRBV6-5	.	TRBJ1-1	12	CASYTAFGEAFF
TRBV18	.	TRBJ2-5	16	CASSPLSLAGGETQYF
TRBV7-2	many	TRBJ2-7	15	CASSLGLVSSYEQYF
TRBV7-9	few	TRBJ2-2	15	CASSSGTSSTGELFF